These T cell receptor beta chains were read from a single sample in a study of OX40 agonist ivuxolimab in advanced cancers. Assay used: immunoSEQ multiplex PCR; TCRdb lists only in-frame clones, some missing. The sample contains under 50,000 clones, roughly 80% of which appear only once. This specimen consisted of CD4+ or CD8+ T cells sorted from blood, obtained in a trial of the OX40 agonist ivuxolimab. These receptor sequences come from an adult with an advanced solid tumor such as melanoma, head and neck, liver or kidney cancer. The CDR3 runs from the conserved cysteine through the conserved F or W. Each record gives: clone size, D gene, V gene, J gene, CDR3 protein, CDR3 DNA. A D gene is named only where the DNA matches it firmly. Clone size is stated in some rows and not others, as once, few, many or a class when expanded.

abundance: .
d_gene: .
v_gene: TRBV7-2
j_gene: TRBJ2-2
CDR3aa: CASSLRGLNTGELFF
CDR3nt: TGTGCCAGCAGCTTAAGGGGCCTGAACACCGGGGAGCTGTTTTTT

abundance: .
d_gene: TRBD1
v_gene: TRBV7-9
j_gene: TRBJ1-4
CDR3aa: CAARTGEEKLFF
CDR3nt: TGTGCCGCCCGGACAGGGGAGGAAAAACTGTTTTTT

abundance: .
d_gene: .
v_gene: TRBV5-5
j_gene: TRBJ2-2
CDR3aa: CASSLGPGSTGELFF
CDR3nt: TGTGCCAGCAGCTTAGGCCCGGGATCGACCGGGGAGCTGTTTTTT

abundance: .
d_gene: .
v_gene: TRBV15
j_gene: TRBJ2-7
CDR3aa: CATSSLRWGGEQYF
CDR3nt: TGTGCCACCAGCAGCCTCCGCTGGGGTGGCGAGCAGTACTTC

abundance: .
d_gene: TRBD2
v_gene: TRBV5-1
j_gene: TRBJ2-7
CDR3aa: CASSFGLAGAYEQYF
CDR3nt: TGCGCCAGCAGCTTCGGACTAGCGGGAGCCTACGAGCAGTACTTC

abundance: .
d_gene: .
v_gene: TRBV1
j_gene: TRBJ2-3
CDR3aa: CTSSYKGQIADTQYF
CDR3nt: TGCACCAGCAGCTACAAGGGGCAGATTGCCGATACGCAGTATTTT

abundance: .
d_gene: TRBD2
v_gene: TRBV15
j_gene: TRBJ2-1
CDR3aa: CATSRELAGAYNEQFF
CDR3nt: TGTGCCACCAGCAGAGAGTTAGCGGGAGCCTACAATGAGCAGTTCTTC

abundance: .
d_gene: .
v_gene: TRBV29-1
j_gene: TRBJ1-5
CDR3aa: CSVSQGHSNQPQHF
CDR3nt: TGCAGCGTGTCACAAGGACATAGCAATCAGCCCCAGCATTTT

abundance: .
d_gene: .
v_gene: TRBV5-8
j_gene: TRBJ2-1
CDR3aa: CASSSSPGTFNEQFF
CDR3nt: TGTGCCAGCAGCTCCTCGCCCGGGACATTCAATGAGCAGTTCTTC

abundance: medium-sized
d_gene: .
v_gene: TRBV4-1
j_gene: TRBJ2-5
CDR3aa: CASSQGLRTQYF
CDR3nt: TGCGCCAGCAGCCAGGGACTGCGGACCCAGTACTTC

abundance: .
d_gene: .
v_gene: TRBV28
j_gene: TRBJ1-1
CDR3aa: CASTQWILNTEAFF
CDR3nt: TGTGCCAGCACCCAGTGGATACTGAACACTGAAGCTTTCTTT

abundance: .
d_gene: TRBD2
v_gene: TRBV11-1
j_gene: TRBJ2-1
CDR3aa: CASTSGLAGDEQFF
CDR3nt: TGTGCCAGCACCTCGGGACTAGCGGGCGATGAGCAGTTCTTC

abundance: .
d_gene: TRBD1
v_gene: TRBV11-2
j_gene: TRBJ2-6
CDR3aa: CASSAYRGPSSGANVLTF
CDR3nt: TGTGCCAGCAGCGCATACAGGGGGCCGAGCTCTGGGGCCAACGTCCTGACTTTC

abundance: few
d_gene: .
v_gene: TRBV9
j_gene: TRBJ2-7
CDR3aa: CASSRGSYEQYF
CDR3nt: TGTGCCAGCAGCAGAGGGTCCTACGAGCAGTACTTC

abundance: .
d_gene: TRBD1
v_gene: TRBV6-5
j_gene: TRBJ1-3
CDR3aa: CASSRGTVGNTIYF
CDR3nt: TGTGCCAGCAGTCGGGGGACAGTAGGAAACACCATATATTTT

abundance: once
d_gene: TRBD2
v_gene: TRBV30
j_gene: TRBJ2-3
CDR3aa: CAWTRGGSPDTQYF
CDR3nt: TGTGCCTGGACCCGGGGAGGGAGCCCAGATACGCAGTATTTT

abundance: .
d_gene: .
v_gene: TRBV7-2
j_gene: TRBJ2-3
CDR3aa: CASSLAPLASTDTQYF
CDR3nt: TGTGCCAGCAGCTTAGCCCCACTGGCGAGCACAGATACGCAGTATTTT

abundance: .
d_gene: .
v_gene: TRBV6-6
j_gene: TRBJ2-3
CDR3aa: CASTYTSSGDTQYF
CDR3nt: TGTGCCAGCACCTACACTAGTAGTGGGGATACGCAGTATTTT

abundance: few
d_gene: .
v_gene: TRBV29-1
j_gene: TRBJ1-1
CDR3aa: CSEGPEAFF
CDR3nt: TGCAGCGAGGGACCCGAAGCTTTCTTT

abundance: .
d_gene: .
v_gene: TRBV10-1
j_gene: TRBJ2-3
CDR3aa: CASLFLRYTDTQYF
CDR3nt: TGCGCCAGCCTTTTTTTGCGGTACACAGATACGCAGTATTTT

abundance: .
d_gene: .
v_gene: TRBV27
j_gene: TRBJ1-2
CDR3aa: CASSSAGVRADGYTF
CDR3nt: TGTGCCAGCAGTTCCGCGGGTGTAAGGGCGGATGGCTACACCTTC

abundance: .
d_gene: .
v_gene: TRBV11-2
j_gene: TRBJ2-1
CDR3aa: CASSPGLHNEQFF
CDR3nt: TGTGCCAGCAGCCCCGGACTGCACAATGAGCAGTTCTTC

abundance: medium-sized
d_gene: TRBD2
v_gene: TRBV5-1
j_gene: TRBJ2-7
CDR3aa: CASSSSGGRPTYEQYF
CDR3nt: TGCGCCAGCAGCTCCTCCGGCGGGAGGCCGACCTACGAGCAGTACTTC

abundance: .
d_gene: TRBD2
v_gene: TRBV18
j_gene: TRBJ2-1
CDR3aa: CASSHQREGRNEQFF
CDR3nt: TGTGCCAGCTCACATCAGCGGGAGGGCCGGAATGAGCAGTTCTTC

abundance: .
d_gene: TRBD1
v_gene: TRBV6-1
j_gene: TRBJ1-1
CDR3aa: CASSDPRTGATEAFF
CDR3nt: TGTGCCAGCAGTGACCCCAGGACAGGGGCCACTGAAGCTTTCTTT

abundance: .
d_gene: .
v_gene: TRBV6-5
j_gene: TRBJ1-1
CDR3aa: CASSYRTAGNTEAFF
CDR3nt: TGTGCCAGCAGTTACCGGACAGCCGGGAACACTGAAGCTTTCTTT

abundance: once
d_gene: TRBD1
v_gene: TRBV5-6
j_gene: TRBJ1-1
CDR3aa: CASSLVQQGTATEAFF
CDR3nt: TGTGCCAGCAGCTTGGTTCAGCAGGGGACAGCCACTGAAGCTTTCTTT

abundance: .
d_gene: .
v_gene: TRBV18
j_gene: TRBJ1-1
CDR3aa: CASSYGMNTEAFF
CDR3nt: TGTGCCAGCTCATACGGTATGAACACTGAAGCTTTCTTT

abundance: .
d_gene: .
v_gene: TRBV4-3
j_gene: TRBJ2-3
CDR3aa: CASSQDLTQITDTQYF
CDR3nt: TGCGCCAGCAGCCAAGATCTTACACAGATCACAGATACGCAGTATTTT

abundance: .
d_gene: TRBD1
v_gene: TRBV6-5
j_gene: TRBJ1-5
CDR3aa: CASRHGTGDQPQHF
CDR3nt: TGTGCCAGCAGACACGGGACAGGGGATCAGCCCCAGCATTTT

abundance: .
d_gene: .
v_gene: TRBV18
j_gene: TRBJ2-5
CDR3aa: CASSPIPQETQYF
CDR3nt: TGTGCCAGCTCACCAATTCCGCAAGAGACCCAGTACTTC

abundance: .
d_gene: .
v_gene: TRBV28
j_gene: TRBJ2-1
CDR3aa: CASNPFARKVNEQFF
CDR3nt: TGTGCCAGCAATCCATTTGCAAGAAAAGTTAATGAGCAGTTCTTC

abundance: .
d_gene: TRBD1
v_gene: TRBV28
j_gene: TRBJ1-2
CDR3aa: CASRLGQAGYGYTF
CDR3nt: TGTGCCAGCAGGCTGGGACAGGCGGGCTATGGCTACACCTTC

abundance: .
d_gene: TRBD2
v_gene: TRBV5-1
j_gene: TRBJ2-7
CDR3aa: CASSLTSGATGEQYF
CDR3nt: TGCGCCAGCAGCTTGACTAGCGGGGCTACTGGCGAGCAGTACTTC

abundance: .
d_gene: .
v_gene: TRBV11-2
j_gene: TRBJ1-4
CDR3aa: CASSLVGTGSEKLFF
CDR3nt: TGTGCCAGCAGCTTAGTTGGTACGGGGAGCGAAAAACTGTTTTTT

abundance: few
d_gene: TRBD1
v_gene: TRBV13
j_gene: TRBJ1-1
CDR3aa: CASSFRQGNTEAFF
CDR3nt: TGTGCCAGCAGCTTCAGACAGGGGAACACTGAAGCTTTCTTT

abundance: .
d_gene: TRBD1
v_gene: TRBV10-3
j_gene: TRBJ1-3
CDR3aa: CAGGDSALISGNTIYF
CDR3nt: TGTGCCGGAGGGGACAGCGCCCTTATCTCTGGAAACACCATATATTTT

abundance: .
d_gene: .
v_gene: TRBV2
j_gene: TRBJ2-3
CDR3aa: CASSIQGSRDTQYF
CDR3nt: TGTGCCAGCAGTATTCAGGGGAGTCGGGATACGCAGTATTTT

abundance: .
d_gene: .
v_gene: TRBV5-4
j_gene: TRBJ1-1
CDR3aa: CASSFLPGNTEAFF
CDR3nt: TGTGCCAGCAGCTTTCTGCCCGGGAACACTGAAGCTTTCTTT

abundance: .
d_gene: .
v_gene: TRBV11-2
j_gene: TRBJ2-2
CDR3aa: CASSLVWASGTGELFF
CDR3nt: TGTGCCAGCAGCTTAGTCTGGGCTAGTGGGACCGGGGAGCTGTTTTTT

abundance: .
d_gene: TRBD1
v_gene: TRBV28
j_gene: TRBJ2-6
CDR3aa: CASSFIGTGRAGANVLTF
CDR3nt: TGTGCCAGCAGTTTCATTGGGACAGGGAGAGCTGGGGCCAACGTCCTGACTTTC

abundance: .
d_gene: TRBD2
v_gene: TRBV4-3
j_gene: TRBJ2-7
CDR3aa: CASSQASGSYEQYF
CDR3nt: TGCGCCAGCAGCCAAGCTAGCGGGAGTTACGAGCAGTACTTC

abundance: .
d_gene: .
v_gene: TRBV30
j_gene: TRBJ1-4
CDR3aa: CAWSVQGKKLFF
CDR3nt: TGTGCCTGGAGTGTACAGGGTAAAAAACTGTTTTTT

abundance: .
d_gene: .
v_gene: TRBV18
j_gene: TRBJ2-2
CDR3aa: CASSPSGFTGELFF
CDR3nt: TGTGCCAGCTCACCGTCAGGGTTCACCGGGGAGCTGTTTTTT

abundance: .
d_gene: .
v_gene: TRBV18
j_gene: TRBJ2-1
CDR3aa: CASSPPGSYNEQFF
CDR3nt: TGTGCCAGCTCACCACCGGGCAGCTACAATGAGCAGTTCTTC

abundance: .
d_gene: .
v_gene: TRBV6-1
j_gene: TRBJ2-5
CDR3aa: CASSEAQGRWETQYF
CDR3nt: TGTGCCAGCAGTGAAGCCCAGGGGCGCTGGGAGACCCAGTACTTC

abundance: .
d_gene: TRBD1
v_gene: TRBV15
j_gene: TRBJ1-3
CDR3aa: CATSREQGVGNTIYF
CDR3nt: TGTGCCACCAGCAGAGAACAGGGGGTCGGAAACACCATATATTTT

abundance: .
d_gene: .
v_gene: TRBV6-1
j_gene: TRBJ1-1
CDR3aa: CASIYSGTEAFF
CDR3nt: TGTGCCAGCATCTACAGCGGCACTGAAGCTTTCTTT

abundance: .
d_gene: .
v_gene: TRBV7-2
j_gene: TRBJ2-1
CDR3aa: CASSLVAALRGYEQFF
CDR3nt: TGTGCCAGCAGCTTAGTAGCAGCCCTCAGGGGCTATGAGCAGTTCTTC

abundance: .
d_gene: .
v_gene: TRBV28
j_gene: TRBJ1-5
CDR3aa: CASSPATTYQPQHF
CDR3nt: TGTGCCAGCAGCCCCGCCACCACTTATCAGCCCCAGCATTTT

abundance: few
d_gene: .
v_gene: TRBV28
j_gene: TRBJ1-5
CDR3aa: CATRGGASNQPQHF
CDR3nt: TGTGCCACCCGGGGGGGGGCCAGCAATCAGCCCCAGCATTTT

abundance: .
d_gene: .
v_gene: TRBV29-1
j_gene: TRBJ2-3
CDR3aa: CSVEAVTSTDTQYF
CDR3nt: TGCAGCGTTGAGGCGGTTACTAGCACAGATACGCAGTATTTT

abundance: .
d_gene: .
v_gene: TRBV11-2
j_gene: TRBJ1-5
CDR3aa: CASSSSHNQPQHF
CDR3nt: TGTGCCAGCAGCTCTTCCCACAATCAGCCCCAGCATTTT

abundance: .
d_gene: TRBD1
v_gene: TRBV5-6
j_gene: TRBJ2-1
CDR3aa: CASSLGQGSYNEQFF
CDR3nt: TGTGCCAGCAGCTTGGGACAGGGGTCCTACAATGAGCAGTTCTTC